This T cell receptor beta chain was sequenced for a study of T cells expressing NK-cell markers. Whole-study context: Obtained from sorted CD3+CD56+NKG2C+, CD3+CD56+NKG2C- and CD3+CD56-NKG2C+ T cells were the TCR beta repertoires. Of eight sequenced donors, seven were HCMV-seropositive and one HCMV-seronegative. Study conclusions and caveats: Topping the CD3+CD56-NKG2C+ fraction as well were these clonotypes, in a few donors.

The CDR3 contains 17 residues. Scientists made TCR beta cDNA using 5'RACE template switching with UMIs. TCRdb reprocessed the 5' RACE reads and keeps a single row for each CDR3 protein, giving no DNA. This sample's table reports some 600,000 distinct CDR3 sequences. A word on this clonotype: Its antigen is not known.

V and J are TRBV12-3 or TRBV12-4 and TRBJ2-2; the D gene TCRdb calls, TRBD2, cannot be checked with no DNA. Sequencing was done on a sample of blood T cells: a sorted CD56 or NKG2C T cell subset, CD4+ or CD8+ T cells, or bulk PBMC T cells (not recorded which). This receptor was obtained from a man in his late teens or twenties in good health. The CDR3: CASSQGLAGVPTGELFF.